This T cell receptor beta chain was identified in a study of CD8 T cells in Susac syndrome. From blood CD8+ and CD4+ T cells, TCR beta sequences were generated. Bulk CD8+ and CD4+ cells came from magnetic negative isolation; CD8+ TEMRA by FACS. V shed 0 bases and J shed 8 bases, with 13 bases lying between them. From germline, CDR1 is MGHRA and CDR2 YSYEKL. CDR3 length equals 14 residues. When the RNA was reverse transcribed, random hexamers were used with an input of roughly 0.5 to 1 ug. Amplification of TCR beta CDR3 spanned 54 Vbeta and 13 Jbeta via immunoSEQ multiplex PCR. TCRdb re-called the immunoSEQ multiplex PCR reads with MiXCR, one entry per CDR3 protein. The table shows more than 150,000 distinct CDR3 sequences, with around 94% occurring only once.

This clonotype originated in a human donor in good health. The chain is built from TRBV4-1 and TRBJ1-2, with D unclear. Sequencing used CD4+ T cells from PBMCs. The CDR3 DNA is TGCGCCAGCAGCCAAGATTCCGCAGCTAGAGGCTACACCTTC. Its protein product is CASSQDSAARGYTF.